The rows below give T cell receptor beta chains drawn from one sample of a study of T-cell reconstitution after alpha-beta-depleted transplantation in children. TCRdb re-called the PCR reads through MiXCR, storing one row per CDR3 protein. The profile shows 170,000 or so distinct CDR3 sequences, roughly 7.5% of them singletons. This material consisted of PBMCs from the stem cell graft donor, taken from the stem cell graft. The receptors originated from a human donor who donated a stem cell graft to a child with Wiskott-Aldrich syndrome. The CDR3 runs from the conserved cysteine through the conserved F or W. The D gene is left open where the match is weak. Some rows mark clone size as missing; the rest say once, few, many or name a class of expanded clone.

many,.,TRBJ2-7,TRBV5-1,TGCGCCAGCAGCTCCCCCGGGGCCCACGAGCAGTACTTC,CASSSPGAHEQYF
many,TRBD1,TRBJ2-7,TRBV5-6,TGTGCCAGCAGCTTGGCCGGGACAGCCAAGCGCGAGCAGTACTTC,CASSLAGTAKREQYF
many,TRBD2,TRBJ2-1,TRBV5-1,TGCGCCAGCAGCTTCGGCGGGGGGGCGTCTTACAATGAGCAGTTCTTC,CASSFGGGASYNEQFF
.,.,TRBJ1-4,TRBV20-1,TGCAGTGCTAGTGAACTCGGGGCGTTAGGTGAAAAACTGTTTTTT,CSASELGALGEKLFF
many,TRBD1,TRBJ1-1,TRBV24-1,TGTGCCACCAGTCCTTCCGGGACAGGGAAGACTGAAGCTTTCTTT,CATSPSGTGKTEAFF
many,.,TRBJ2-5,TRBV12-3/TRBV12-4,TGTGCCAGCAGGAACAGAGGAGAGACCCAGTACTTC,CASRNRGETQYF
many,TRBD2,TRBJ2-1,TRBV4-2,TGTGCCAGCAGCCAAGGGGAGCGGGGTGCCGGTGATGAGCAGTTCTTC,CASSQGERGAGDEQFF
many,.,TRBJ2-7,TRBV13,TGTGCCAGCAGCTTTCTCAGGGTCTACGAGCAGTACTTC,CASSFLRVYEQYF
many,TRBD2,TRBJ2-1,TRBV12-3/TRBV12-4,TGTGCCAGCAGTTTACTCGCGGGAGGCCCAAATGAGCAGTTCTTC,CASSLLAGGPNEQFF
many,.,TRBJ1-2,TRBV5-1,TGCGCCAGCAGCTTGGACAGGGAGTATGGCTACACCTTC,CASSLDREYGYTF
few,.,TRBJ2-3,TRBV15,TGTGCCACCAGCTTTCAGGGCGACACAGATACGCAGTATTTT,CATSFQGDTDTQYF
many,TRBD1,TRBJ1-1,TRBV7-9,TGTGCCAGCAGAAGGACAGGGGAGAACACTGAAGCTTTCTTT,CASRRTGENTEAFF
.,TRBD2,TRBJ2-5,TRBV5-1,TGCGCCAGCAGCTTGGCCCTAGCGGGGGCCCAAGAGACCCAGTACTTC,CASSLALAGAQETQYF
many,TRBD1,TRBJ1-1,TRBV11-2,TGTGCCAGCAGCTCGGACAGGGAGGATGTGGCTTTCTTT,CASSSDREDVAFF
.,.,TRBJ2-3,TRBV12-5,TGTGCTAGTGGTTTCGGGGTGACAGATACGCAGTATTTT,CASGFGVTDTQYF
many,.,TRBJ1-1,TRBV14,TGTGCCAGCAGCCTCGGGGTAAATCCTGAAGCTTTCTTT,CASSLGVNPEAFF
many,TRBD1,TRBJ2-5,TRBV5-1,TGCGCCAGCAGCCGTCTTGGGACAGGAACCCAAGAGACCCAGTACTTC,CASSRLGTGTQETQYF
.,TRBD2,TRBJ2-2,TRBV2,TGTGCCAGCGGAGGTGGGGCGGGAGGGCCGAACGGGGAGCTGTTTTTT,CASGGGAGGPNGELFF
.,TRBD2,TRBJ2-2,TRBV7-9,TGTGCCAGCAGCCGTCCTAGCGGGGGGCCCGGGGAGCTGTTTTTT,CASSRPSGGPGELFF
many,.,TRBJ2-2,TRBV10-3,TGTGCCATCAGCTACCTGGGGCACTCCGAAGAGAACACCGGGGAGCTGTTTTTT,CAISYLGHSEENTGELFF
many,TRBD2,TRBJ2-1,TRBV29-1,TGCAGCGTTGGACTAGCGGGAGCTCCGGGGTCCTACAATGAGCAGTTCTTC,CSVGLAGAPGSYNEQFF
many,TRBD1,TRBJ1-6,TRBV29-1,TGCAGCGCCGGACAGGGTGACTCTAATTCACCCCTCCACTTT,CSAGQGDSNSPLHF
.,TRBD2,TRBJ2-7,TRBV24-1,TGTGCCACCAGTGATCCCGGGGAGGGCTCCACCTACGAGCAGTACTTC,CATSDPGEGSTYEQYF
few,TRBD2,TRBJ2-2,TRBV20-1,TGCAGTGCTAGAGAATGGACTAGCGGGAAAACCGGGGAGCTGTTTTTT,CSAREWTSGKTGELFF
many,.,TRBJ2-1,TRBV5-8,TGTGCCAGCGGCCAATTGGGGTCCTACAATGAGCAGTTCTTC,CASGQLGSYNEQFF
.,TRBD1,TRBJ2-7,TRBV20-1,TGCAGTGCTAGCGCCGCGTTGGACAGGGGCAACGAGCAGTACTTC,CSASAALDRGNEQYF
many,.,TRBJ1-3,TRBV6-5,TGTGCCAGCAGTTTCAGATGGGATGGAAACACCATATATTTT,CASSFRWDGNTIYF
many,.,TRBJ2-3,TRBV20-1,TGCAGTGCTAGAGATGGGGAAGAGAGTAACACAGATACGCAGTATTTT,CSARDGEESNTDTQYF
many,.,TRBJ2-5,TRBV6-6,TGTGCCAGCAGCTCCGGAGCGGAGACCCAGTACTTC,CASSSGAETQYF
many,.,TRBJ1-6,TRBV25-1,TGTGCCAGCAGTGAATATCATAATTCACCCCTCCACTTT,CASSEYHNSPLHF
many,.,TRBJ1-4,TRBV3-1,TGTGCCAGCAGCCCGAGAGCAACTAATGAAAAACTGTTTTTT,CASSPRATNEKLFF
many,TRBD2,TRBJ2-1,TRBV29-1,TGCAGCGTTGAAGATCTGGCGGGAGCATACAATGAGCAGTTCTTC,CSVEDLAGAYNEQFF
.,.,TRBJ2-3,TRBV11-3,TGTGCCAGCAGCTTTACAGGGATCCCACCATCTAATACGCAGTATTTT,CASSFTGIPPSNTQYF
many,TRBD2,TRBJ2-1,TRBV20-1,TGCAGTGCTAGAGATTATTCTCTAGCGGGGGGCCCGAGCTCCTACAATGAGCAGTTCTTC,CSARDYSLAGGPSSYNEQFF
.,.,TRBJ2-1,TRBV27,TGTGCCAGCAGTTGGGGGAGGGGGAATGAGCAGTTCTTC,CASSWGRGNEQFF
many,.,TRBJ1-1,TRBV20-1,TGCAGTGCTAGAGATACGATGAACGGGGAAGAAGCTTTCTTT,CSARDTMNGEEAFF
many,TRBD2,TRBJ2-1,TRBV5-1,TGCGCCAGCCTCAGCGGGGGGTCACTAAATGAGCAGTTCTTC,CASLSGGSLNEQFF
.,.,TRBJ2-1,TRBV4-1,TGCGCCAGCAGCCAAGATTCCCCATACAATGAGCAGTTCTTC,CASSQDSPYNEQFF
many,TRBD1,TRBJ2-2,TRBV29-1,TGCAGCGTTACTCCAAGACAGGGTGGGGAGCTGTTTTTT,CSVTPRQGGELFF
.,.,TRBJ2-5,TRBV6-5,TGTGCCAGCAGTTACGGAGGTCGGGTGGAAGAGACCCAGTACTTC,CASSYGGRVEETQYF
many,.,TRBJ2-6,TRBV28,TGTGCCAGCAGACGACCGACGGTGTTGGGGGGGGCCAACGTCCTGACTTTC,CASRRPTVLGGANVLTF